The clone carrying this T cell receptor beta chain has at least ten counts. Its specificity is unknown. TCRdb used MiXCR to reprocess the PCR reads, holding one entry per CDR3 protein. Here the sample spans 80,000 to 95,000 distinct CDR3 sequences, 15% to 20% being singletons. The entry originates in a study of molecular identifiers for immune sequencing clone quantification. The overall study: Replicate experiments divided RNA from 20,000 or 100,000 naive CD8 cells into five parts and sequenced four. General observations from the study: Over 98% of effector molecules, but under 1% in naive cells, were held by clones with more than 20 RNA copies.

This CDR3 spans 17 amino acids. V dropped 4 bases and J dropped 2 bases, with 18 bases sitting between them. The germline gives CDR1 SGHAT, CDR2 FQNNGV. The chain has TRBV11-2 and TRBJ1-5; possibly TRBD1 for D (6 bases). The material sequenced was naive CD8+ T cells from blood, with Jurkat cell RNA spiked in. Specified subset: FACS-sorted CD8+CD4-CCR7+CD45RA+ naive T cells. The TCR originated in a human donor in good health. Some libraries in this study had Jurkat cell RNA spiked in. In DNA form, the CDR3 reads TGTGCCAGCAGCTCCGGACAGACTGCGGCGGGCAATCAGCCCCAGCATTTT. Its translation: CASSSGQTAAGNQPQHF.